The 23 T cell receptor beta chains below come from one sample, sequenced in a study of blood T cell repertoires in COVID-19 (dated by TCRdb to 2018 to 2021). The protocol used for the library was the immunoSEQ multiplex PCR assay. Imported from immuneACCESS, the table was reduced by TCRdb to in-frame sequences with V and J called. These copies leave out some clones; in studies compared against another copy, an unresolved V gene accounts for under half, and the cause of the remainder is not known. The table for this sample lists 88,000 or so clones; 80% to 90% of them were counted only once. 6.5% to 9% of the sample is in the top ten clones. The sequenced sample was peripheral blood. Receptors originate from a man between 60 and 75 years old with acute or convalescent COVID-19.

The chain is built from TRBV27 and TRBJ2-4; D unclear. The CDR3 is 13 residues long. The germline V and J ends were trimmed by 6 bases and 7 bases, with 13 bases remaining between them. Germline V CDR1 and CDR2: MNHEY, SMNVEV (reference sequence). CDR3 sequence (DNA): TGTGCCAGCAGACCTATCGCTGAGAACATTCAGTACTTC. Amino acids: CASRPIAENIQYF.

There are a few counts of this clone. The chain couples TRBV4-2 to TRBJ2-1; D may be TRBD2 (6 bases). Per germline, CDR1 LGHNA and CDR2 YNFKEQ. The V and J ends lost 4 bases and 0 bases respectively, with 10 bases between them. The CDR3 is 15 residues long. The chain's CDR3 is CASSPAGSSYNEQFF. The CDR3 nucleotides read TGTGCCAGCAGCCCAGCGGGTAGCTCCTACAATGAGCAGTTCTTC.

The rearrangement joins TRBV19 to TRBJ2-5; 7 nucleotides agree with TRBD1. This CDR3 contains 15 residues. Germline values: CDR1 LNHDA, CDR2 SQIVND (reference sequence). After removal of 4 bases from V and 5 bases from J, the junction contained 10 bases not matched to a gene. The chain's CDR3 is CASSRPGQLRETQYF. The DNA for the CDR3 is TGTGCCAGTAGTAGGCCGGGACAGCTTCGGGAGACCCAGTACTTC. Combining the CDR3 with reference TRBV19 and TRBJ2-5 gives the whole variable domain DGGITQSPKYLFRKEGQNVTLSCEQNLNHDAMYWYRQDPGQGLRLIYYSQIVNDFQKGDIAEGYSVSREKKESFPLTVTSAQKNPTAFYLCASSRPGQLRETQYFGPGTRLLVL.

The chain has TRBV13 and TRBJ1-3; no definite D call. With 5 bases removed from V and 0 bases from J, the gap between germline ends came to 8 bases. This CDR3 is built from 14 residues. Germline lookup yields CDR1 PRHDT and CDR2 FYEKMQ (reference sequence). CDR3 sequence reads: CASSKQSSGNTIYF. For the CDR3, the DNA is TGTGCCAGCAGCAAACAGAGCTCTGGAAACACCATATATTTT.

The genes are TRBV5-1 and TRBJ1-4; maybe TRBD1 (5 bases). Germline V CDR1 and CDR2: SGHRS, YFSETQ. V lost 4 bases and J 7 bases, leaving 17 bases between the germline ends. The CDR3 is 15 amino acids. In DNA form, the CDR3 reads TGCGCCAGCAGCCGAATTGGGGCTGGCGGTGAAAAACTGTTTTTT. Its protein is CASSRIGAGGEKLFF.

The chain recombines TRBV12-5 with TRBJ2-7; D not resolved. Germline CDR1 LGHNT, CDR2 FRNRAP. The V end lost 5 bases, the J end lost 2 bases, and 16 bases lay between the germline ends. CDR3 size: 15 residues. The CDR3 here is CASGGELPSTYEQYF. The CDR3 nucleotides are TGTGCTAGTGGTGGAGAGCTCCCCTCAACCTACGAGCAGTACTTC. Combining the CDR3 with reference TRBV12-5 and TRBJ2-7 gives the whole variable domain DARVTQTPRHKVTEMGQEVTMRCQPILGHNTVFWYRQTMMQGLELLAYFRNRAPLDDSGMPKDRFSAEMPDATLATLKIQPSEPRDSAVYFCASGGELPSTYEQYFGPGTRLTVT.

The chain carries TRBV2 and TRBJ1-2; 10 nucleotides align to TRBD1. Trimming took 7 bases from V and 7 from J; bases not matched to a gene: 6. This CDR3 region has 13 residues. In germline, CDR1 is SNHLY, CDR2 FYNNEI. DNA for the CDR3: TGTGCCAGCAAGGAGACAGGGGGCACTGGCTACACCTTC. This sequence encodes CASKETGGTGYTF.

This clone has a single count. The chain is built from TRBV9 and TRBJ2-5; weak D call: TRBD2 (7 bases). This CDR3 contains 15 residues. The germline V gene has CDR1 SGDLS and CDR2 YYNGEE. V lost 0 bases to trimming and J lost 3 bases, with 12 bases between them. For the CDR3, the DNA is TGTGCCAGCAGCGTAGCGGGGGGCCCCAAAGAGACCCAGTACTTC. Protein: CASSVAGGPKETQYF.

This chain joins TRBV19 and TRBJ1-5; 10 nucleotides align to TRBD1. V was pared by 6 bases and J by 2 bases, with 7 bases of the junction left unmatched. CDR1 and CDR2 from the germline V gene are LNHDA and SQIVND (reference sequence). The CDR3 has 16 amino acids. CDR3: CASRETGGAGNQPQHF. The CDR3 bases are TGTGCCAGTAGAGAGACAGGGGGCGCGGGCAATCAGCCCCAGCATTTT. Full variable domain (outside the CDR3, taken from reference TRBV19 and TRBJ1-5): DGGITQSPKYLFRKEGQNVTLSCEQNLNHDAMYWYRQDPGQGLRLIYYSQIVNDFQKGDIAEGYSVSREKKESFPLTVTSAQKNPTAFYLCASRETGGAGNQPQHFGDGTRLSIL.

The chain couples TRBV7-9 to TRBJ2-5; 8 bases are a match to TRBD2. Looked up from germline, CDR1 is SEHNR and CDR2 is FQNEAQ (reference sequence). V shed 5 bases and J 5 bases; nucleotides not matched to a gene: 10. The CDR3 runs 15 residues. The DNA of the CDR3 is TGTGCCAGCAGCCAGAGTCGCGGGGGGCCCGAGACCCAGTACTTC. Translating it yields CASSQSRGGPETQYF.

V gene TRBV29-1 combines with J gene TRBJ2-7; 7 bases are shared with TRBD2. The J segment lost 0 bases and the V segment lost 5 bases, leaving 1 base of the junction unmatched. The CDR3 has 12 amino acids. Germline-derived CDR1 and CDR2 are SQVTM and ANQGSEA. CDR3 sequence: CSVRGVSYEQYF. CDR3 nucleotides: TGCAGCGTTCGGGGGGTCTCCTACGAGCAGTACTTC.

The gene calls are TRBV7-9 and TRBJ2-5; D uncertain. This CDR3 is 13 amino acids long. Germline loops: CDR1 SEHNR, CDR2 FQNEAQ (reference sequence). V was pared by 4 bases and J by 5 bases, with 11 bases between. This chain's CDR3 is CASSSPLGETQYF. The CDR3 nucleotides are TGTGCCAGCAGCTCGCCCCTCGGGGAGACCCAGTACTTC.

In DNA form, the CDR3 reads TGTGCCAGTAGTATATTCGATGAGCAGTTCTTC. Residues: CASSIFDEQFF. The V gene is TRBV19, the J gene TRBJ2-1; D not resolved. Germline V gene lookup returns CDR1 LNHDA and CDR2 SQIVND (reference sequence). With 2 bases removed from V and 8 bases from J, the gap between germline ends came to 4 bases. The CDR3 extends over 11 amino acids. Full variable domain (remainder filled in from reference TRBV19 and TRBJ2-1): DGGITQSPKYLFRKEGQNVTLSCEQNLNHDAMYWYRQDPGQGLRLIYYSQIVNDFQKGDIAEGYSVSREKKESFPLTVTSAQKNPTAFYLCASSIFDEQFFGPGTRLTVL.

The chain is built from TRBV4-1 and TRBJ1-5, with a tentative D call TRBD1 (6 bases). Germline CDR1 and CDR2: MGHRA and YSYEKL. The CDR3 runs 15 residues. The V and J ends lost 0 bases and 6 bases respectively, with 12 bases between them. DNA for the CDR3: TGCGCCAGCAGCCAAGATGGGGGGGGCGTTCAGCCCCAGCATTTT. Translated, it gives CASSQDGGGVQPQHF.

The rearrangement links TRBV4-1 to TRBJ2-5; no reliable D call. Per germline, CDR1 MGHRA and CDR2 YSYEKL. V was shortened by 1 base and J by 5 bases, with 11 bases between the two germline ends. This CDR3 has 14 residues. The CDR3 region is CASSQVAGVETQYF. In DNA, the CDR3 is TGCGCCAGCAGCCAAGTTGCCGGAGTTGAGACCCAGTACTTC.

The V call is TRBV19, the J call TRBJ1-6, with D tentatively TRBD1 (6 bases). Deletions cut 7 bases from V and 9 bases from J, with 10 bases between. The CDR3 is 12 amino acids. CDR1 and CDR2 (germline): LNHDA, SQIVND (reference sequence). CDR3 in amino acids: CASTGRGSPLHF. The CDR3 DNA is TGTGCCAGTACAGGCAGGGGTTCACCCCTCCACTTT.

The chain couples TRBV30 to TRBJ2-3; 13 nucleotides agree with TRBD2. Germline V CDR1 and CDR2: GTSNPN, SVGIG (reference sequence). With V trimmed by 0 bases and J by 2 bases, 2 bases remained unmatched. The CDR3 sequence is 16 residues long. As DNA, the CDR3 is TGTGCCTGGAGTGTACTAGCGGGGGGGCCCACAGATACGCAGTATTTT. This encodes CAWSVLAGGPTDTQYF.

This clone has ten or more counts. The chain has TRBV19 and TRBJ2-7; no firm D call. V shed 4 bases and J shed 3 bases, with 16 bases lying between them. The germline CDR1 and CDR2 sequences are LNHDA and SQIVND (reference sequence). CDR3 length: 15 residues. The CDR3, as DNA: TGTGCCAGTAGTAAGTCCCCTCGAGGTTTCTACGAGCAGTACTTC. It specifies CASSKSPRGFYEQYF.

About this clone itself: Other DNA sequences in this specimen translate into the identical CDR3. The genes are TRBV30 and TRBJ1-5; 8 bases are a match to TRBD1. CDR3 length equals 13 residues. Looked up from germline, CDR1 is GTSNPN and CDR2 is SVGIG (reference sequence). Germline trimming cut 5 bases from V and 3 bases from J; bases unmatched to any gene: 3. The CDR3 DNA reads as TGTGCCTGGGGGACAGGCCCCAATCAGCCCCAGCATTTT. Its protein is CAWGTGPNQPQHF. The full variable domain, completed using reference TRBV30 and TRBJ1-5, is SQTIHQWPATLVQPVGSPLSLECTVEGTSNPNLYWYRQAAGRGLQLLFYSVGIGQISSEVPQNLSASRPQDRQFILSSKKLLLSDSGFYLCAWGTGPNQPQHFGDGTRLSIL.

This sequence joins TRBV7-7 and TRBJ2-6, with TRBD2 as a possible D gene (6 bases). The germline CDR1 and CDR2 sequences are SSHAT and FNYEAQ (reference sequence). Trimming cost V 5 bases and J 0 bases, with 20 bases left between them. This CDR3 is built from 19 residues. This chain's CDR3 is CASSPGRRGLTSGANVLTF. CDR3 DNA sequence: TGTGCCAGCAGCCCAGGGCGGCGGGGCCTAACCTCTGGGGCCAACGTCCTGACTTTC. Filled out from reference TRBV7-7 and TRBJ2-6, the complete variable domain reads GAGVSQSPRYKVTKRGQDVTLRCDPISSHATLYWYQQALGQGPEFLTYFNYEAQPDKSGLPSDRFSAERPEGSISTLTIQRTEQRDSAMYRCASSPGRRGLTSGANVLTFGAGSRLTVL.

This clone has a single count. The chain combines TRBV18 with TRBJ2-4; perhaps TRBD1 as D (5 bases). The CDR3 loop spans 14 amino acids. Germline-derived CDR1 and CDR2 are KGHSH and LQKENI. Trimming pared 6 bases from V and 9 bases from J, leaving 18 bases between. This CDR3 reads CASSGQMAAGIQYF. CDR3 coding DNA: TGTGCCAGCTCGGGGCAGATGGCCGCCGGCATTCAGTACTTC.

This chain joins TRBV5-1 and TRBJ1-2; a possible D gene is TRBD1 (5 bases). Germline V gives CDR1 SGHRS, CDR2 YFSETQ. The length of the CDR3 is 17 residues. V was cut by 2 bases and J by 6 bases, with 23 bases left in between. Here the CDR3 DNA reads TGCGCCAGCAGCTTACGGGGGACTGGACTAAGCGTAGATGGCTACACCTTC. It encodes CASSLRGTGLSVDGYTF.

The chain recombines TRBV2 with TRBJ1-4; D possibly corresponds to TRBD1 (6 bases). Trimming removed 7 bases from V and 7 bases from J, with 10 bases in between. There are 12 residues in the CDR3. Germline V CDR1 and CDR2: SNHLY, FYNNEI. This CDR3 reads CASNSGVEKLFF. In DNA, the CDR3 is TGTGCCAGCAACTCAGGGGTTGAAAAACTGTTTTTT.